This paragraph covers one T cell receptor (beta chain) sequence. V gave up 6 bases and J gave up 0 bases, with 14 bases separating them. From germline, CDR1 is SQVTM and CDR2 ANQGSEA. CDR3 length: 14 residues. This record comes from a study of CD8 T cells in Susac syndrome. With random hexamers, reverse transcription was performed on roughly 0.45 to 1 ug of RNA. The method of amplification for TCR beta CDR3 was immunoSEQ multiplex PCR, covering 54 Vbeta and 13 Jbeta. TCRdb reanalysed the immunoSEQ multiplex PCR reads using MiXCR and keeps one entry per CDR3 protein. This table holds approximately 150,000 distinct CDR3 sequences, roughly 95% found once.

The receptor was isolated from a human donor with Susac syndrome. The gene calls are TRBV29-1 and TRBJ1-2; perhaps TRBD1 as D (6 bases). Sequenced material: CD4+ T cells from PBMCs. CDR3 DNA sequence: TGCAGCGTGTCGAGGGGGAAGTCTAACTATGGCTACACCTTC. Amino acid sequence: CSVSRGKSNYGYTF.